Described below is a single T cell receptor (beta chain) sequence and its context. Its antigen is not known. The CDR3 is 17 amino acids. Germline V gene sequence: CDR1 LNHDA, CDR2 SQIVND (reference sequence). The germline V and J ends were trimmed by 5 bases and 0 bases, with 17 bases remaining between them. The entry originates in a study of shared clonotypes between healthy human individuals. Findings and caveats of the study: Limited genetic and exposure-history diversity came from having few donors. Several donors had around 5% of their naive CD4 clonotypes in common.

It was 200 to 250 ng DNA, about 30,000 T cell genomes, that sorted-subset replicate PCRs used. TCRdb's copy holds only in-frame clones and misses some; the assay was immunoSEQ multiplex PCR. The sample lists approximately 530,000 clones, 96% occurring once. The rearrangement uses TRBV19 and TRBJ1-5; D is undetermined. The TCR sequence derives from a woman in her thirties in good health. The source material was naive CD4+ T cells sorted from blood. Subset here: CD45RA+ positively selected. The CDR3 coding sequence is TGTGCCAGTAGTGACTCTGACCAGGTCTATAGCAATCAGCCCCAGCATTTT. As protein: CASSDSDQVYSNQPQHF.